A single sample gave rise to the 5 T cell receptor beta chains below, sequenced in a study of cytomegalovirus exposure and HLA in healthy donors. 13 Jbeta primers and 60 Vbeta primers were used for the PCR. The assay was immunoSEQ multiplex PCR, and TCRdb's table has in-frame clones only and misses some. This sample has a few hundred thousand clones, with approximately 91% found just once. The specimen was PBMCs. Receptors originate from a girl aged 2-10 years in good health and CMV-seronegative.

The CDR3 DNA sequence: TGTGCCATCAGTGACCTCCGGGAGCAGTACTTC. Translation gives CAISDLREQYF. V and J are TRBV10-3 and TRBJ2-7, with D hard to call. This CDR3 has 11 residues. Deletions cut 3 bases from V and 7 bases from J, with 7 bases between. CDR1 and CDR2 (germline): ENHRY, SYGVKD.

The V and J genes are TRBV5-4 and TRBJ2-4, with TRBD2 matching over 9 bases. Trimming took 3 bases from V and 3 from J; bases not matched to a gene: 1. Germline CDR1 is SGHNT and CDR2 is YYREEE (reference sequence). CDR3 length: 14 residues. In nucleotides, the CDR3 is TGTGCCAGCAGCTCGACTAGCGGCAAAAACATTCAGTACTTC. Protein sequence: CASSSTSGKNIQYF.

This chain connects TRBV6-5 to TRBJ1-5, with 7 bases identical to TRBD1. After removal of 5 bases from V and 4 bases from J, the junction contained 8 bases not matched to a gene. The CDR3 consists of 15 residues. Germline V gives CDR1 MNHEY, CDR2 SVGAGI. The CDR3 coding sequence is TGTGCCAGCAGTACAACCCGGGACAGAAATCAGCCCCAGCATTTT. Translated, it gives CASSTTRDRNQPQHF.

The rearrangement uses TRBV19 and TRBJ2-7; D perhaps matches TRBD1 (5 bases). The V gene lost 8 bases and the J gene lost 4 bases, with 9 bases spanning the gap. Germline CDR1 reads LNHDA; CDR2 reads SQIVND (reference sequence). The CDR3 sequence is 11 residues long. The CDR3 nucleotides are TGTGCCAGTTCCAAGGGGTACGAGCAGTACTTC. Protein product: CASSKGYEQYF.

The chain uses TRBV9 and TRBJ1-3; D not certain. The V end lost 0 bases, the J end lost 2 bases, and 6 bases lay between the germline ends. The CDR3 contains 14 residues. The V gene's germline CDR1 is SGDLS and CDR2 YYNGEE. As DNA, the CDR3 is TGTGCCAGCAGCGTAGCGACAACTGGAAACACCATATATTTT. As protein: CASSVATTGNTIYF.